These 10 T cell receptor beta chains came from one sample sequenced in a study of blood T cell repertoires in COVID-19. The data were produced by immunoSEQ multiplex PCR, yet TCRdb's version contains in-frame clones alone and is incomplete. The sample has fewer than 150,000 clones, 84% seen once; the top ten hold around 12%. The sample was peripheral blood. All receptors derive from a young woman who had recovered from COVID-19.

V and J are TRBV7-8 and TRBJ2-1; TRBD1 aligns across 10 bases. CDR3 size: 20 residues. The V gene's germline CDR1 is SGHVS and CDR2 FQNEAQ. Trimming took 5 bases from V and 7 from J; bases not matched to a gene: 23. CDR3 nucleotide sequence: TGTGCCAGCAGCCTCATCTACGGGACAGGGGCTAGCGGGTCGCGAAATGAGCAGTTCTTC. It yields the protein CASSLIYGTGASGSRNEQFF.

The DNA for the CDR3 is TGCGCCAGCAGCCAAGTCCTACCGGGACAACCGTTAGGCTACACCTTC. Its translation is CASSQVLPGQPLGYTF. The V call is TRBV4-1, the J call TRBJ1-2; maybe TRBD1 (6 bases). CDR1 is MGHRA and CDR2 is YSYEKL in the germline V gene. The CDR3 has 16 amino acids. With 1 base removed from V and 8 bases from J, the gap between germline ends came to 20 bases.

The J gene is TRBJ1-2, the V gene TRBV27; 9 bases line up with TRBD1. The germline gives CDR1 MNHEY, CDR2 SMNVEV (reference sequence). Trimming cost V 5 bases and J 2 bases; bases outside gene matches: 6. The CDR3 is made up of 15 amino acids. CDR3 in amino acids: CASSRTGDANYGYTF. CDR3 in DNA: TGTGCCAGCAGTCGGACAGGGGACGCAAACTATGGCTACACCTTC.

The chain combines TRBV12-3 or TRBV12-4 with TRBJ2-3; D not certain. The CDR3 consists of 11 residues. V dropped 6 bases and J dropped 2 bases, with 3 bases sitting between them. CDR3: CASRLTDTQYF. CDR3 DNA sequence: TGTGCCAGCAGACTCACAGATACGCAGTATTTT.

A single count supports this clone. The rearrangement links TRBV27 to TRBJ2-7, with a tentative D call TRBD2 (6 bases). Trimming stripped 3 bases from V and 5 bases from J, with 17 bases between. The germline V gene encodes CDR1 MNHEY and CDR2 SMNVEV (reference sequence). There are 15 residues in the CDR3. The CDR3 sequence: CASSLVGTPGDEQYF. The CDR3, as DNA: TGTGCCAGCAGTTTGGTCGGGACTCCAGGAGACGAGCAGTACTTC.

This rearrangement joins TRBV7-9 to TRBJ1-4; D perhaps matches TRBD1 (6 bases). Germline V gene lookup returns CDR1 SEHNR and CDR2 FQNEAQ (reference sequence). This CDR3 spans 14 amino acids. V was clipped by 0 bases and J by 7 bases, with 9 bases between them. This CDR3 reads CASSLAQGGEKLFF. The CDR3 nucleotides are TGTGCCAGCAGCTTAGCACAGGGCGGTGAAAAACTGTTTTTT. Complete variable domain (other parts from reference TRBV7-9 and TRBJ1-4): DTGVSQNPRHKITKRGQNVTFRCDPISEHNRLYWYRQTLGQGPEFLTYFQNEAQLEKSRLLSDRFSAERPKGSFSTLEIQRTEQGDSAMYLCASSLAQGGEKLFFGSGTQLSVL.

The J gene is TRBJ2-1, the V gene TRBV27; 10 nucleotides align to TRBD1. This CDR3 comprises 13 residues. J was trimmed by 10 bases and V by 7 bases; bases with no gene match: 7. CDR1 and CDR2 (germline): MNHEY, SMNVEV (reference sequence). CDR3 bases: TGTGCCAGCAAGACAGGGGGCCGAAGGGAGCAGTTCTTC. Its protein product is CASKTGGRREQFF.

The genes are TRBV9 and TRBJ2-2, with D perhaps TRBD1 (6 bases). CDR3 length equals 17 residues. The germline V gene encodes CDR1 SGDLS and CDR2 YYNGEE. V lost 4 bases and J lost 6, with 22 bases in between. As DNA, the CDR3 is TGTGCCAGCAGCTCCCCGACAGGAGGCCGTCTCCCCGGGGAGCTGTTTTTT. Translation gives CASSSPTGGRLPGELFF.

The genes are TRBV20-1 and TRBJ2-5; no clear D gene. With 4 bases removed from V and 5 bases from J, the gap between germline ends came to 8 bases. The germline CDR1 and CDR2 sequences are DFQATT and SNEGSKA (reference sequence). The CDR3 spans 11 residues. CDR3 nucleotide sequence: TGCAGTGCTACCCAAGCGGAGACCCAGTACTTC. Translating it yields CSATQAETQYF.

The chain uses TRBV7-8 and TRBJ2-7, with 7 nucleotides matching TRBD1. The CDR3 sequence is 14 residues long. V dropped 5 bases and J dropped 1; count of bases not matched to a gene: 5. Germline CDR1 and CDR2: SGHVS and FQNEAQ. This CDR3 is CASSTEGASYEQYF. Written as DNA, the CDR3 is TGTGCCAGCAGCACAGAGGGGGCATCCTACGAGCAGTACTTC.